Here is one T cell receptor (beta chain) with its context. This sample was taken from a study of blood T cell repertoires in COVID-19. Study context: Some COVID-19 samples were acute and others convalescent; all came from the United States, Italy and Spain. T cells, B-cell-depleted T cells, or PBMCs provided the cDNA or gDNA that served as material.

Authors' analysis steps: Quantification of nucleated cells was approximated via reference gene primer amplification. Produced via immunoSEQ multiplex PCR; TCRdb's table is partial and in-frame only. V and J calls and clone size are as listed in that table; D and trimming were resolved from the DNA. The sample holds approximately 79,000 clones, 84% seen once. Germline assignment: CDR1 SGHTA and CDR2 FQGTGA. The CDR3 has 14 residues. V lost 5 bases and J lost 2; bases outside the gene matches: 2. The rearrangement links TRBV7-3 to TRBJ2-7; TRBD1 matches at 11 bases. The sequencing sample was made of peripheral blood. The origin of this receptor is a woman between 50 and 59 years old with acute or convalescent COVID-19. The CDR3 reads CASSRDRGAYEQYF. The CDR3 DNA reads TGTGCCAGCAGCCGGGACAGGGGGGCCTACGAGCAGTACTTC.